Listed below are T cell receptor beta chains from one sample, sequenced in a study of OX40 agonist ivuxolimab in advanced cancers. TCRdb's table, derived via immunoSEQ multiplex PCR, lists solely in-frame clones and lacks some. The sample contains 70,000 or so clones, 92% of which appear only once. The sequenced sample was CD4+ or CD8+ T cells sorted from blood, obtained in a trial of the OX40 agonist ivuxolimab. Source of these receptors: an adult with an advanced solid tumor such as melanoma, head and neck, liver or kidney cancer. Both conserved end residues are part of each CDR3. The D gene is left open where the match is weak. Size is omitted from some rows. Given values are once, few, many or a class for expanded clones.

v_call	clone_size	j_call	d_call	cdr3_nt	cdr3_aa
TRBV9	NA	TRBJ2-7	TRBD1	TGTGCCAGCAGCCCTTGGACAGGCGCCTACGAGCAGTACTTC	CASSPWTGAYEQYF
TRBV25-1	NA	TRBJ2-3	TRBD1	TGTGCCAGCAGTTCAAAGGGCGGACAGGGGGTCGTCACAGATACGCAGTATTTT	CASSSKGGQGVVTDTQYF
TRBV19	once	TRBJ2-2	NA	TGTGCCAGTAGGAAAGTGAGGAGGGCAGGGGGGTTCACCGGGGAGCTGTTTTTT	CASRKVRRAGGFTGELFF
TRBV5-1	NA	TRBJ2-7	NA	TGCGCCAGCAGCTTGGGCGGAGTCGGCCTCTACGAGCAGTACTTC	CASSLGGVGLYEQYF
TRBV4-1	NA	TRBJ2-7	NA	TGCGCCAGCAGCCCAAGGCTCGGGCCAGAGCAGACCTACGAGCAGTACTTC	CASSPRLGPEQTYEQYF
TRBV18	NA	TRBJ2-1	NA	TGTGCCAGCTCACCACCGGTATACAGGTCGGCGAGGGAGATTTACAATGAGCAGTTCTTC	CASSPPVYRSAREIYNEQFF
TRBV29-1	NA	TRBJ1-3	NA	TGCAGCGTTCCCGACGGCAGCTCTGGAAACACCATATATTTT	CSVPDGSSGNTIYF
TRBV5-1	NA	TRBJ1-3	NA	TGCGCCAGCAGCCCCGGTCCCTCGGGCGCTGGAAACACCATATATTTT	CASSPGPSGAGNTIYF
TRBV5-1	NA	TRBJ2-1	TRBD1	TGCGCCAGCAGCTTGGGGGACAGGGAGGCCAATGAGCAGTTCTTC	CASSLGDREANEQFF
TRBV6-6	NA	TRBJ2-7	NA	TGTGCCAGCAGTTTCGATAGGGGCGGCGAGCAGTACTTC	CASSFDRGGEQYF
TRBV15	NA	TRBJ2-1	NA	TGTGCCACCAGCAGAGTGGGGATCGCGAATGAGCAGTTCTTC	CATSRVGIANEQFF
TRBV27	NA	TRBJ1-1	NA	TGTGCCAGCAGTGTACCCTTTGTCACTGAAGCTTTCTTT	CASSVPFVTEAFF
TRBV27	NA	TRBJ2-1	TRBD1	TGTGCCAGCTGCCCCGGGACAGGGGGATACAATGAGCAGTTCTTC	CASCPGTGGYNEQFF
TRBV10-3	NA	TRBJ1-1	NA	TGTGCCATCAGTGAGTCGCAGGGGATGAACACTGAAGCTTTCTTT	CAISESQGMNTEAFF
TRBV6-5	once	TRBJ2-1	NA	TGTGCCAGCAGCCCCCCAGGAGTTGAGCAGTTCTTC	CASSPPGVEQFF
TRBV6-5	NA	TRBJ1-1	NA	TGTGCCAGCAGTTGGGAGGGGGGCGACACTGAAGCTTTCTTT	CASSWEGGDTEAFF
TRBV11-2	NA	TRBJ1-1	TRBD1	TGTGCCAGCAGCTCAGGGACAGGGGGTACTGAAGCTTTCTTT	CASSSGTGGTEAFF
TRBV7-2	NA	TRBJ2-3	NA	TGTGCCAGCAGCTTAGTCGGCATAGCAGATACGCAGTATTTT	CASSLVGIADTQYF
TRBV11-2	NA	TRBJ2-7	TRBD1	TGTGCCAGCAGCCCAGGACAGGGGTTAGTCAGCGAGCAGTACTTC	CASSPGQGLVSEQYF
TRBV29-1	NA	TRBJ2-6	NA	TGCAGCGCCCAAGGGCCAGGGAGTGGGGCCAACGTCCTGACTTTC	CSAQGPGSGANVLTF
TRBV2	NA	TRBJ1-1	TRBD1	TGTGCCAGCATCTTGACAGGGGGGACTGAAGCTTTCTTT	CASILTGGTEAFF
TRBV13	NA	TRBJ2-5	TRBD2	TGTGCCAGCAGCTTCCTCACTAGCGGGGGGACCGGGGCCCAGTACTTC	CASSFLTSGGTGAQYF
TRBV6-5	NA	TRBJ1-2	NA	TGTGCCAGCAGTTACCCGGGTGGGTATGGCTACACCTTC	CASSYPGGYGYTF
TRBV27	NA	TRBJ2-7	TRBD1	TGTGCCAGCAGCCACAGGGGGAGCTCCTACGAGCAGTACTTC	CASSHRGSSYEQYF
TRBV27	NA	TRBJ2-1	NA	TGTGCCAGCAGTTTAAGCAGCCGCAATGAGCAGTTCTTC	CASSLSSRNEQFF
TRBV27	NA	TRBJ2-1	NA	TGTGCCAGCAGCCCCGCTGATTCCTCCTACAATGAGCAGTTCTTC	CASSPADSSYNEQFF
TRBV29-1	NA	TRBJ2-7	NA	TGCAGCGTTGAAGTCGGGGCCTCGCGGGCCGAGCAGTACTTC	CSVEVGASRAEQYF
TRBV5-1	NA	TRBJ2-7	NA	TGCGCCAGCAGCTTGATCGGGGACGAGCAGTACTTC	CASSLIGDEQYF
TRBV10-3	NA	TRBJ2-1	TRBD2	TGTGCCATCAGCCAACTAGCGGGGGGGCTCAATGAGCAGTTCTTC	CAISQLAGGLNEQFF
TRBV11-2	few	TRBJ2-7	NA	TGTGCCAGCAGCTTAGAACAGGGTTTCTACGAGCAGTACTTC	CASSLEQGFYEQYF
TRBV9	NA	TRBJ1-5	TRBD1	TGTGCCAGCAGCGGACAGGGAAATCAGCCCCAGCATTTT	CASSGQGNQPQHF
TRBV27	NA	TRBJ1-1	NA	TGTGCCAGCAGCCCCATTAGGGGGATGGTCACTGAAGCTTTCTTT	CASSPIRGMVTEAFF
TRBV27	once	TRBJ2-3	NA	TGTGCCAGCAGTTTATCTTGGCTAGCTAGCACAGATACGCAGTATTTT	CASSLSWLASTDTQYF
TRBV9	NA	TRBJ1-2	NA	TGTGCCAGCAGGGTGGGTCACGGCTACACCTTC	CASRVGHGYTF
TRBV4-1	NA	TRBJ2-1	NA	TGCGCCAGCAGCCAAGATGAGGAGGGGGCCCACTACAATGAGCAGTTCTTC	CASSQDEEGAHYNEQFF
TRBV27	NA	TRBJ2-1	TRBD2	TGTGCCAGCAGTTTGGGGGGGTACAATGAGCAGTTCTTC	CASSLGGYNEQFF
TRBV6-4	NA	TRBJ2-2	NA	TGTGCCAGCAGTGCTGGGGAGAGAAGGGAGCTGTTTTTT	CASSAGERRELFF
TRBV6-1	NA	TRBJ2-3	NA	TGTGCCAGCAGTGAGGACAGCACAGATACGCAGTATTTT	CASSEDSTDTQYF
TRBV4-3	NA	TRBJ2-7	TRBD2	TGCGCCAGCAGCCAAACTAGCGGGGGGATCTACGAGCAGTACTTC	CASSQTSGGIYEQYF
TRBV13	NA	TRBJ2-5	TRBD2	TGTGCCAGCAGCCCTCGGGGACTAGCGGGGGGGATCCAAGAGACCCAGTACTTC	CASSPRGLAGGIQETQYF
TRBV13	NA	TRBJ2-5	TRBD1	TGTGCCAGCAGCACCTCGACAGGGGGCAGAGAGACCCAGTACTTC	CASSTSTGGRETQYF
TRBV7-7	NA	TRBJ2-1	TRBD2	TGTGCTAGCAGCGATAGCGGGGCCTCCTACAATGAGCAGTTCTTC	CASSDSGASYNEQFF
TRBV27	NA	TRBJ2-1	TRBD2	TGTGCCAGCACCCCTAGCGGGGGCCCTTGGACCGATGAGCAGTTCTTC	CASTPSGGPWTDEQFF
TRBV19	NA	TRBJ2-3	NA	TGTGCCAGTAGTATAGAGGAGGGGAGGAGCACAGATACGCAGTATTTT	CASSIEEGRSTDTQYF
TRBV5-1	NA	TRBJ1-6	NA	TGCGCCAGCAGCTTGGGGGTCTTAAGCTCCTATAATTCACCCCTCCACTTT	CASSLGVLSSYNSPLHF
TRBV29-1	NA	TRBJ2-7	NA	TGCAGCGTTCTTAAAGGGAGCTCCTACGAGCAGTACTTC	CSVLKGSSYEQYF
TRBV5-4	NA	TRBJ2-3	TRBD2	TGTGCCAGCAGGACTTGGACTAGCCGCACAGATACGCAGTATTTT	CASRTWTSRTDTQYF
TRBV7-8	once	TRBJ1-2	NA	TGTGCCAGCAGCTTAGCGCTTGGGCGGGGTGGCTACACCTTC	CASSLALGRGGYTF
TRBV4-1	NA	TRBJ2-7	NA	TGCGCCAGCAGCCAAGGCGCTTTGCCCTACGAGCAGTACTTC	CASSQGALPYEQYF
TRBV27	NA	TRBJ2-4	TRBD2	TGTGCCAGCGGGGGACTAGCGGGGGGTCTTGGCAAAAACATTCAGTACTTC	CASGGLAGGLGKNIQYF
TRBV2	once	TRBJ1-4	NA	TGTGCCAGCCGCAGGGACCGTACAACTAATGAAAAACTGTTTTTT	CASRRDRTTNEKLFF
TRBV5-6	NA	TRBJ1-2	TRBD1	TGTGCCAGCAGCTCCTTCTTTCCTGGGACAGCCAACTATGGCTACACTTTC	CASSSFFPGTANYGYTF
TRBV19	NA	TRBJ2-7	NA	TGTGCCAGTACTTCCTCGAAGGGGGAGCAGTACTTC	CASTSSKGEQYF